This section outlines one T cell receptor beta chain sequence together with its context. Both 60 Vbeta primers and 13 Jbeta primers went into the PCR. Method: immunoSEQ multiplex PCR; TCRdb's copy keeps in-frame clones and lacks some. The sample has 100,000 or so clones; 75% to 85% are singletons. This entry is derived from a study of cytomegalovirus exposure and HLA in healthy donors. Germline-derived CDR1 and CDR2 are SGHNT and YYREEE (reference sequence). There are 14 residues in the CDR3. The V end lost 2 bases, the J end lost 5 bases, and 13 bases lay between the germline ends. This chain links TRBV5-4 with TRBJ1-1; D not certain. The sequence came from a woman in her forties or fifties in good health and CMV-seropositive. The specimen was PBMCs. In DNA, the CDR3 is TGTGCCAGCAGCTTATTTAATGCGGGAACTGAAGCTTTCTTT. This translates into CASSLFNAGTEAFF.